Below, 9 T cell receptor beta chains from the same sample are listed, as sequenced in a study of graft-versus-host responses after intestinal transplantation. Only in-frame clones appear in the TCRdb table, and some are missing; sequencing was by immunoSEQ multiplex PCR. Among 100,000 or so clones listed, about 93% were seen once. Their cognate antigens are unknown. Here the sequenced sample was unstimulated CD4+ T cells sorted from spleen or lymph node cells, taken before intestinal transplant. Receptors originate from a human donor who received an intestinal transplant.

V gene TRBV6-6 combines with J gene TRBJ2-3; D gene unclear. The length of the CDR3 is 13 residues. Germline V gives CDR1 MNHNY, CDR2 SVGAGI (reference sequence). The V end was cut by 0 bases, the J end by 6 bases, with 7 bases between. The CDR3 region has the DNA TGTGCCAGCAGTTACTCCTCTGTGGATACGCAGTATTTT. The encoded protein is CASSYSSVDTQYF.

The chain uses TRBV27 and TRBJ1-2; D gene unclear. Trimming cost V 6 bases and J 6 bases, with 14 bases left between them. Germline V gives CDR1 MNHEY, CDR2 SMNVEV (reference sequence). The CDR3 has 13 amino acids. The CDR3 coding sequence is TGTGCCAGCAGAAATAACCCGGGGAATGGCTACACCTTC. Its translation is CASRNNPGNGYTF.

The V call is TRBV9, the J call TRBJ1-2; 8 nucleotides match TRBD1. This CDR3 is built from 14 residues. Trimming took 6 bases from V and 3 from J; bases not matched to a gene: 7. Germline V CDR1 and CDR2: SGDLS, YYNGEE. This CDR3 reads CASTPGQEYYGYTF. The CDR3 DNA is TGTGCCAGCACGCCGGGACAGGAGTACTATGGCTACACCTTC.

V gene TRBV5-1 combines with J gene TRBJ2-2, with D possibly TRBD2 on 6 matching bases. CDR1 and CDR2 (germline): SGHRS, YFSETQ. The CDR3 is 15 residues long. V gave up 4 bases and J gave up 4 bases, with 14 bases separating them. For the CDR3, the DNA is TGCGCCAGCAGCGGCCGTGGGGGGATCACCGGGGAGCTGTTTTTT. It yields the protein CASSGRGGITGELFF.

The chain couples TRBV6-5 to TRBJ1-6; 7 bases are shared with TRBD1. V was clipped by 5 bases and J by 10 bases; unmatched bases: 8. The CDR3 loop spans 14 amino acids. CDR1 and CDR2 (germline): MNHEY, SVGAGI. The DNA for the CDR3 is TGTGCCAGCAGTAAGACAGGGCAAAAATCACCCCTCCACTTT. Protein: CASSKTGQKSPLHF.

The chain links TRBV6-6 to TRBJ2-4; 11 nucleotides agree with TRBD2. V shed 6 bases and J 5 bases; nucleotides not matched to a gene: 6. Per the germline V gene, CDR1 is MNHNY and CDR2 is SVGAGI (reference sequence). The CDR3 is 15 amino acids. The CDR3 here is CASSLAGGPENIQYF. DNA for the CDR3: TGTGCCAGCAGCTTAGCGGGAGGGCCCGAAAACATTCAGTACTTC.

This CDR3 is CASGPTDTQYF. The CDR3 nucleotides read TGTGCCAGCGGCCCCACAGATACGCAGTATTTT. The chain joins TRBV11-2 to TRBJ2-3, with D unresolved. V was pared by 8 bases and J by 2 bases, with 5 bases between. The germline V gene encodes CDR1 SGHAT and CDR2 FQNNGV. CDR3 length equals 11 residues.

This rearrangement joins TRBV9 to TRBJ2-2; D unresolved. This CDR3 contains 16 residues. CDR1 is SGDLS, CDR2 YYNGEE, per germline. Trimming removed 0 bases from V and 5 bases from J, with 14 bases in between. CDR3 protein: CASSVATLVRTGELFF. The CDR3 DNA is TGTGCCAGCAGCGTAGCTACGCTAGTAAGAACCGGGGAGCTGTTTTTT.

The CDR3 DNA reads as TGCAGCGCCGACCAGGATTTCTTCACTGAAGCTTTCTTT. It is translated as CSADQDFFTEAFF. The V gene is TRBV29-1, the J gene TRBJ1-1; D uncertain. Deletions cut 7 bases from V and 4 bases from J, with 16 bases between. The length of the CDR3 is 13 residues. Germline V gene lookup returns CDR1 SQVTM and CDR2 ANQGSEA.